These 10 T cell receptor beta chains came from one sample sequenced in a study of T-cell memory formation after mild COVID-19 (dated by TCRdb to 2020 to 2022). The library relied on 5' RACE. Sequenced on an Illumina NovaSeq 6000. The raw public data were reprocessed by TCRdb itself: fastp quality trimming at Q25, MiXCR clonotype calling, in-frame beta chains only. Identical CDR3 protein sequences are pooled into one entry, listed with their most common genes and DNA. The sample includes hundreds of thousands of distinct CDR3 sequences, with around 28% observed a single time. The ten largest clonotypes hold roughly 12% of the sample. Material: PBMCs or a T cell subset sorted from them (not recorded which). The receptors come from an adult woman who had mild COVID-19 (a few samples of this study predate the infection). The sample titles of this study are shuffled in the database, so cell type and time point are left out; the donor was told from shared clones.

This clonotype was observed a handful of times. The V and J genes are TRBV18 and TRBJ1-1; D might be TRBD1 (5 bases). This CDR3 has 16 amino acids. The V gene's germline CDR1 is KGHSH and CDR2 LQKENI. The V gene lost 4 bases and the J gene lost 1 base, with 16 bases spanning the gap. CDR3 in amino acids: CASSRTPGRQNTEAFF. CDR3 DNA: TGTGCCAGCTCACGCACGCCGGGACGTCAGAACACTGAAGCTTTCTTT. Variable domain in full (rest from reference TRBV18 and TRBJ1-1): NAGVMQNPRHLVRRRGQEARLRCSPMKGHSHVYWYRQLPEEGLKFMVYLQKENIIDESGMPKERFSAEFPKEGPSILRIQQVVRGDSAAYFCASSRTPGRQNTEAFFGQGTRLTVV.

The chain has TRBV7-3 and TRBJ2-3, with 9 bases identical to TRBD2. This CDR3 is built from 15 residues. CDR1 and CDR2 (germline): SGHTA, FQGTGA. The junction had 5 bases not matched to a gene; V was cut back by 5 bases and J by 2 bases. CDR3 nucleotides: TGTGCCAGCAGCCCCAGCGGGAGGCCCACAGATACGCAGTATTTT. The encoded protein is CASSPSGRPTDTQYF.

The sample holds a few counts of this clonotype. As DNA, the CDR3 is TGTGCCAGCAGCTTGGAATTCAATCAGCCCCAGCATTTT. Encoded protein: CASSLEFNQPQHF. J is TRBJ1-5 and V is TRBV5-5, with unresolved D. CDR3 length: 13 amino acids. Per germline, CDR1 SGHKS and CDR2 YYEKEE (reference sequence). Trimming stripped 0 bases from V and 3 bases from J, with 4 bases between. The variable domain in full, with the rest retrieved from reference TRBV5-5 and TRBJ1-5, is DAGVTQSPTHLIKTRGQQVTLRCSPISGHKSVSWYQQVLGQGPQFIFQYYEKEERGRGNFPDRFSARQFPNYSSELNVNALLLGDSALYLCASSLEFNQPQHFGDGTRLSIL.

This clonotype was found a few times. A read error may account for a junction end that differs from germline. V and J are TRBV5-1 and TRBJ2-7; no firm D call. Germline assignment: CDR1 SGHRS and CDR2 YFSETQ. This CDR3 spans 12 amino acids. The CDR3 reads CASSLAGSEQHF. CDR3 bases: TGCGCCAGCAGCTTGGCCGGATCCGAGCAGCACTTC.

This clonotype was counted between two and nine times. The chain uses TRBV5-1 and TRBJ2-3, with D maybe TRBD2 (6 bases). Germline loops: CDR1 SGHRS, CDR2 YFSETQ. The CDR3 spans 16 residues. V lost 5 bases, J lost 0 bases, and 16 bases lay in between. This CDR3 is CASRARTSLSTDTQYF. CDR3 in DNA: TGCGCCAGCAGAGCCCGAACTAGCCTAAGCACAGATACGCAGTATTTT.

The CDR3 loop reads CASSLAGGRTNEQFF. CDR3 coding DNA: TGTGCCAGCAGCTTAGCAGGCGGGAGGACCAATGAGCAGTTCTTC. The J gene is TRBJ2-1, the V gene TRBV7-9, with 8 bases that match TRBD2. The CDR3 extends over 15 amino acids. J gave up 6 bases and V 0 bases, and 4 bases lay outside the gene matches. Per germline, CDR1 SEHNR and CDR2 FQNEAQ (reference sequence).

This clonotype was seen a handful of times. This sequence joins TRBV7-9 and TRBJ2-3; 10 bases fit TRBD2. J gave up 11 bases and V 3 bases, and 5 bases lay outside the gene matches. The CDR3 is 13 residues long. From germline, CDR1 is SEHNR and CDR2 FQNEAQ (reference sequence). The CDR3 loop is CASSFPSGSWQYF. DNA of the CDR3: TGTGCCAGCAGCTTCCCTAGCGGGAGTTGGCAGTATTTT.

The chain employs TRBV7-2 and TRBJ2-1; 15 nucleotides line up with TRBD2. The CDR3 covers 18 residues. Germline V gene lookup returns CDR1 SGHTA and CDR2 FQGNSA. V trimming: 5 bases; J trimming: 0 bases; junction bases outside the gene matches: 5. The CDR3 sequence is CASSPGTSGRTSYNEQFF. The DNA for the CDR3 is TGTGCCAGCAGCCCAGGGACTAGCGGGAGGACCTCCTACAATGAGCAGTTCTTC.

The CDR3 DNA reads as TGTGCCAGCAGCTTAATTCCCCCTAGCGGGCCAAACAATGAGCAGTTCTTC. It yields the protein CASSLIPPSGPNNEQFF. The rearrangement uses TRBV7-6 and TRBJ2-1; 8 positions match TRBD2. CDR3 length: 17 amino acids. The ends lost 2 bases at V and 5 bases at J; junction bases unmatched: 11. The germline gives CDR1 SGHVS, CDR2 FNYEAQ. The entire variable domain, with the rest obtained from reference TRBV7-6 and TRBJ2-1, is as follows: GAGVSQSPRYKVTKRGQDVALRCDPISGHVSLYWYRQALGQGPEFLTYFNYEAQQDKSGLPNDRFSAERPEGSISTLTIQRTEQRDSAMYRCASSLIPPSGPNNEQFFGPGTRLTVL.

This clonotype was counted a single time. The V call is TRBV30, the J call TRBJ2-1, with 9 bases identical to TRBD2. Unmatched junction bases numbered 15, after V lost 3 bases and J lost 9 bases. The CDR3 totals 16 residues. The germline CDR1 and CDR2 sequences are GTSNPN and SVGIG (reference sequence). The CDR3 protein is CAWSQQIAGARGEQFF. CDR3 sequence (DNA): TGTGCCTGGAGCCAACAAATAGCGGGAGCTCGAGGTGAGCAGTTCTTC.